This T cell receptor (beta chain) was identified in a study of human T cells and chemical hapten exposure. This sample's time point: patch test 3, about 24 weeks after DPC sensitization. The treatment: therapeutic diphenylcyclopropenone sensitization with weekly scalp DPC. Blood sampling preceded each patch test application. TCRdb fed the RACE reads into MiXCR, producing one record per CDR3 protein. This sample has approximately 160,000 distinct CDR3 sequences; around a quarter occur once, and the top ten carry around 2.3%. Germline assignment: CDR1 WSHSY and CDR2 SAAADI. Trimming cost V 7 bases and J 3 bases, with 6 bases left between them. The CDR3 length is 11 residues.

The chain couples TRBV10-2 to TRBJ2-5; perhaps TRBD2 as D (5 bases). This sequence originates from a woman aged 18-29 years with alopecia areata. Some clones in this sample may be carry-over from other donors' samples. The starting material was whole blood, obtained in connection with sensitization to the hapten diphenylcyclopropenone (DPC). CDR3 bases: TGCGCCAGCATGCGGGAAGAGACCCAGTACTTC. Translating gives CASMREETQYF.